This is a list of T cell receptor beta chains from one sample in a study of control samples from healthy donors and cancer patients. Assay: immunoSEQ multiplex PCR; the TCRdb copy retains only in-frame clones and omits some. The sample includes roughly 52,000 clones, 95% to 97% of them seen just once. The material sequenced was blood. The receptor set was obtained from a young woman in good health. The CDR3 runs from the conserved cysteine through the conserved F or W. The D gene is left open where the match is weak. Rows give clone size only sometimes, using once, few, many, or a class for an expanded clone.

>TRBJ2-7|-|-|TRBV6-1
TGTGCCAGCAGTGAAGCGCCAGGTGTCTACGAGCAGTACTTC
CASSEAPGVYEQYF
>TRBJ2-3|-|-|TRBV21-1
TGTGCCAGCAGCCCTATACAGGGAGGGAGGCCAGATACGCAGTATTTT
CASSPIQGGRPDTQYF
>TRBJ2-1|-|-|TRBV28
TGTGCCAGCAGCTGGACGACAGCATACAATGAGCAGTTCTTC
CASSWTTAYNEQFF
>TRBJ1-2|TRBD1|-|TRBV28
TGTGCCAGCAGTCGGGACAGCTCATATGGCTACACCTTC
CASSRDSSYGYTF
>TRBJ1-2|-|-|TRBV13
TGTGCCAGCAGCTCCTCGGACGGAAATATCTATGGCTACACCTTC
CASSSSDGNIYGYTF
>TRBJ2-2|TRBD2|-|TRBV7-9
TGTGCCAGCAGCTTAGAAGGGACTAGCGGGGCCCCGAACACCGGGGAGCTGTTTTTT
CASSLEGTSGAPNTGELFF
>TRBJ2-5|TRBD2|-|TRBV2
TGTGCCAGCAGTGCCACTAGCGGGATAGAGACCCAGTACTTC
CASSATSGIETQYF
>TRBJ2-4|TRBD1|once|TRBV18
TGTGCCAGCTCTCCACTCCCCGACAGGGGGCTAGCCAAAAACATTCAGTACTTC
CASSPLPDRGLAKNIQYF
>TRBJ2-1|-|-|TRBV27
TGTGCCAGCAGCTTAGTCGGGACCAACAATGAGCAGTTCTTC
CASSLVGTNNEQFF
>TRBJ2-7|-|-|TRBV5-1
TGCGCCAGCAGCTTGGCGGGCGATACCTACGAGCAGTACTTC
CASSLAGDTYEQYF
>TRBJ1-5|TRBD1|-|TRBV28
TGTGCCAGCAGTTTTTGGACAGGGCAGAATCAGCCCCAGCATTTT
CASSFWTGQNQPQHF
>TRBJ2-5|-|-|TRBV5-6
TGCGAAGGGGGTACCCAACTCGATCAAGAGACCCAGTACTTC
CEGGTQLDQETQYF
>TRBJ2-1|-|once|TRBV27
TGTGCCAGCAGACGGGGTTACAATGAGCAGTTCTTC
CASRRGYNEQFF
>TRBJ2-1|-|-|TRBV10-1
TGCGCCAGCAGTGAGTCGATAGATGAGCAGTTCTTC
CASSESIDEQFF
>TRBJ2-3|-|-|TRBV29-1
TGCAGCGTTGAAGGACTCACTCCAGATACGCAGTATTTT
CSVEGLTPDTQYF
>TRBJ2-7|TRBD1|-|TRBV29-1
TGCAGCGTTCGGGACAGCTCCTACGAGCAGTACTTC
CSVRDSSYEQYF
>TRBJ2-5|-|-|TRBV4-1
TGCGCCAGCAGCCAAGACCCGATCGGGGGGACCCAGTACTTC
CASSQDPIGGTQYF
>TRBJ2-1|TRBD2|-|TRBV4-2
TGTGCCAGCAGCCAAGATCGACGTCTAGCGGGGGATTCGGGTGAGCAGTTCTTC
CASSQDRRLAGDSGEQFF
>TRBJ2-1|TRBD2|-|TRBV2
TGTGCCAGCAGTGTCTCTAGCGGGAGCTACAATGAGCAGTTCTTC
CASSVSSGSYNEQFF
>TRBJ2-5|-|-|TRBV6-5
TGTGCCAGCAGTTCCATTATAAACTTCAAAGAGACCCAGTACTTC
CASSSIINFKETQYF
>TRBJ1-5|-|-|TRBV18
TGTGCCAGCTCAGGACAGTTGAATCAGCCCCAGCATTTT
CASSGQLNQPQHF
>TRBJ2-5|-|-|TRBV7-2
TGTGCCAGCAGCTTGTTAGGGGGGAAAGAGACCCAGTACTTC
CASSLLGGKETQYF
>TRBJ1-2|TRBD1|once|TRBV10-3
TGTGCCATCAGTGAGTCGACAGGGAACTATGGCTACACCTTC
CAISESTGNYGYTF
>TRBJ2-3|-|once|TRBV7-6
TGTGCCAGCACCGTTGGCTTCTCAGATACGCAGTATTTT
CASTVGFSDTQYF
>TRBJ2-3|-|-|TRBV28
TGTGCCAGCAGTTCCCTGCGACAGTCAGCAGATACGCAGTATTTT
CASSSLRQSADTQYF
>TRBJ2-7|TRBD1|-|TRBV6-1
TGTGCCAGCAGTGAAGCGACAGGGGTCTACGAGCAGTACTTC
CASSEATGVYEQYF
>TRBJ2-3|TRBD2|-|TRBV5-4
TGTGCCAGCAGCTTCCGGACTAGCGGGGTTGTAGATACGCAGTATTTT
CASSFRTSGVVDTQYF
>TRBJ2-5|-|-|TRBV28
TGTGCCAGCAGTCAGATTGGGGTAACCCAGTACTTC
CASSQIGVTQYF
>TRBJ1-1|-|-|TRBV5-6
TGTGCCAGCAGCTTGGGGGGTTTTTCGTTTTTCACTGAAGCTTTCTTT
CASSLGGFSFFTEAFF
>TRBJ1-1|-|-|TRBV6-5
TGTGCCAGCAACGGGCAGGGGTACACTGAAGCTTTCTTT
CASNGQGYTEAFF
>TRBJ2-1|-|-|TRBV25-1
TGTGCCAGCAGTGAAGTGGTCCGGGGGCATGAGCAGTTCTTC
CASSEVVRGHEQFF
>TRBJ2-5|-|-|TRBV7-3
TGTGCCAGCAGCCCCACCGGAGCAGGAGGGGAGACCCAGTACTTC
CASSPTGAGGETQYF
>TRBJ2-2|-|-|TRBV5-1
TGCGCCAGTGGGACCGATAACACCGGGGAGCTGTTTTTT
CASGTDNTGELFF
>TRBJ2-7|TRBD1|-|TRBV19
TGTGCCAGTAGTACCGACAGGGTAAGAGAGCAGTACTTC
CASSTDRVREQYF
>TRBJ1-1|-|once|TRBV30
TGTGCCTGGACCCACGACGGCACTACTGAAGCTTTCTTT
CAWTHDGTTEAFF
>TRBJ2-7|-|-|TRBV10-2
TGCGCCAGCAGTGAAACCCCACGAGAGCAGTACTTC
CASSETPREQYF
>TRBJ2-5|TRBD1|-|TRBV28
TGTGCCAGCAGTATTGACAGGGGGCCCTTGGAGACCCAGTACTTC
CASSIDRGPLETQYF
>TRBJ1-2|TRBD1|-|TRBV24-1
TGTGCCACCAGTGATCGCGGGACAGGATCCTATGGCTACACCTTC
CATSDRGTGSYGYTF
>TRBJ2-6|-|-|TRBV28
TGTGCCAGCAGCCCCGGCGGTGCTGGGGCCAACGTCCTGACTTTC
CASSPGGAGANVLTF
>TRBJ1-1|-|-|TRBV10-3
TGTGCCATCAGTGGGCCCCCTCCCCCTTCGGTCGGGTGGGGGACTGAAGCTTTCTTT
CAISGPPPPSVGWGTEAFF
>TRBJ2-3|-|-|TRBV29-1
TGCAGCGTTGAGGTTCGGGCTCCGGTACAGAGGGATACGCAGTATTTT
CSVEVRAPVQRDTQYF
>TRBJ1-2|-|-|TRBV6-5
TGTGCCCGATCGGCGGATGGCTATGGCTACACCTTC
CARSADGYGYTF
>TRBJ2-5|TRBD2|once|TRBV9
TGTGCCAGCAGCCCACGACTAGCGGGAGTTGGGGAGACCCAGTACTTC
CASSPRLAGVGETQYF
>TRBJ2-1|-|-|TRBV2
TGTGCCAGCAGTTTCAGCGGAAGCGGCAACCACAATGAGCAGTTCTTC
CASSFSGSGNHNEQFF
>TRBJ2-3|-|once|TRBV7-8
TGTGCCAGCAGCCCCCTCGAGGGGGGCCGAAGCACAGATACGCAGTATTTT
CASSPLEGGRSTDTQYF
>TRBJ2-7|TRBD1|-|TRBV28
TGTGCCAGCGGTGTTCAGGACAGGGCAAGCGAGCAGTACTTC
CASGVQDRASEQYF
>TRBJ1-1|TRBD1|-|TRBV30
TGTGCCTGGAGGCTCAGGGGGCGCGAGAACACTGAAGCTTTCTTT
CAWRLRGRENTEAFF
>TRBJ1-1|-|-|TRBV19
TGTGCCAGTAGTGGGATGGGCAGGGGAGGAACTGAAGCTTTCTTT
CASSGMGRGGTEAFF
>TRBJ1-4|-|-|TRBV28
TGTGCCAGCAGTTTGGGTCTTCTGGCGGGTGAAAAACTGTTTTTT
CASSLGLLAGEKLFF
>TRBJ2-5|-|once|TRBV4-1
TGCGCCAGCAGCCAATGGACAACGTACCAAGAGACCCAGTACTTC
CASSQWTTYQETQYF
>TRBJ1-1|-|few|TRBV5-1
TGCGCCAGCAGCTTCAGTGGGTATAACACTGAAGCTTTCTTT
CASSFSGYNTEAFF
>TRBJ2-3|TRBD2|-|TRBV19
TGTGCCAGTAGTATCAGCGGGACTAGCACAGATACGCAGTATTTT
CASSISGTSTDTQYF